Sequencing of this TCR beta chain was carried out in a study of human T cells and chemical hapten exposure (dated by TCRdb to about 2021). Regarding the complete study: For sensitization, 2% DPC in acetone was applied to a 2 cm by 2 cm area of upper inner arm skin. Throughout the approximately 24-week study period, patients were also given weekly therapeutic DPC doses on the scalp. Patch testing on the upper back used Finn chambers containing 0.01% DPC, with scoring done after 6 days according to International Contact Dermatitis Research Group standards. The patient cohort, mostly female, included alopecia areata with under or over 50% scalp involvement, alopecia totalis and alopecia universalis. Libraries were combined into a pool for sequencing, and differences in TCR yield between samples came mainly from small differences in library volumes within the pool. This study followed changes in the peripheral blood TCR repertoire in vivo during primary and secondary sensitization of alopecia patients to the hapten diphenylcyclopropenone (DPC). Blood samples were taken from patients before sensitization (week 0) and then at 2, 6 and about 24 weeks after DPC sensitization. About 27 alopecia patients gave blood for TCR sequencing at one to four time points (pre-sensitization, 2, 6 and 24 weeks).

The library came from RACE. The sequencer listed for this sample is NextSeq 500. Library preparation attached unique molecular identifiers to individual cDNA molecules for quantitative, reproducible TCR counting. Both TCR alpha and TCR beta chains were sequenced from each blood RNA sample. Processing in the source paper ran as follows. A median of roughly 98,000 TCRs per sample was observed, with a range of 23,224 to 690,600. The Decombinator software suite was used to annotate the V, J and CDR3 of the TCR reads. Every sample was subsampled to the same number of TCRs (28,000) for the PS versus PT1 abundance plots. Expanded TCRs were defined as absent before sensitization and observed at least eight times at the 2-week time point. Starting from the raw public reads, TCRdb applied fastp trimming at Q25, assembled clones with MiXCR and retained in-frame beta chains. Under each unique CDR3 protein, matching rows form one entry showing the most common genes and DNA. TCRdb, not the authors, supplied the V and J calls. The sample data list some 340,000 distinct CDR3 sequences, and under 9% of these were observed just once. The ten largest clones take up roughly 7.9% of the sample.

Here is what the overall study found, with its caveats: Because every patient had alopecia, a presumed autoimmune disease, the patients' immune response might differ from that of healthy individuals. A positive correlation was found between the number of PT1 expanded TCRs and patch test score, with significance reached at thresholds 8, 16 and 32 but not 4. Repeated subsampling changed both the strength of the expansion versus patch-test correlation and the threshold at which that correlation became significant. The number of TCRs above 1 in 1000 frequency did not change with DPC sensitization; there was no evidence of global repertoire structure alterations. Expanded TCRs formed significantly more large CDR3 similarity clusters than pre-sensitization or healthy control sets, consistent with antigen-driven responses.

The time point label on this specimen signifies: patch test 1, 2 weeks after DPC sensitization. Reading the label with the study, this specimen's treatment or condition is: therapeutic diphenylcyclopropenone sensitization with weekly scalp DPC. At every patch-test visit, the blood draw took place before the patch test was put on. Patients were considered eligible if aged 18 to 70, diagnosed with alopecia and deemed suitable for DPC therapy, and patients were excluded if pregnant. Total RNA was isolated from unfractionated whole blood collected in Tempus Blood RNA tubes. The V and J ends are trimmed by 0 bases and 2 bases, leaving 11 bases between them. From the cysteine up to the phenylalanine, the CDR3 has a length of 15 residues. Just the 45-base CDR3 DNA is kept, in frame starting at base 1. From a lookup of the germline V gene, CDR1 and CDR2 are LGHNA and YSLEER. This clonotype has only a few counts. Its target antigen remains unknown. Within one base of it there is no much larger clone, and no base qualities were kept.

The sequenced sample was whole blood, obtained in connection with sensitization to the hapten diphenylcyclopropenone (DPC). The chain joins TRBV4-3 to TRBJ2-7; the D region may be TRBD1 or TRBD2, each matching 6 bases equally. The sequence was collected from a woman between 18 and 29 years old with alopecia areata. Some clones in this sample may be carry-over from other donors' samples. The sequence in DNA is TGCGCCAGCAGCCAAGAAGGAGGGGGGACCTACGAGCAGTACTTC. Protein translation: CASSQEGGGTYEQYF.